Sequencing of this TCR beta chain was carried out in a study of T-cell memory formation after mild COVID-19. Study-wide context: Among the donors, TCR clusters were largely specific to each donor.

Germline CDR1 reads MNHEY; CDR2 reads SVGEGT. This CDR3 has 15 amino acids. Study-wide results and limits: The SARS-CoV-2 specificity of second-wave clones reaching peak at day 37 remained unverified. Some clones that responded were present in memory (sampled pre-infection), which suggests cross-reactive memory joined.

5'RACE, which relied on constant-segment primers, yielded TCR alpha and TCR beta cDNA libraries carrying sample barcodes and UMIs. TCRdb processed the 5' RACE reads anew with MiXCR; each CDR3 protein has one entry. Altogether a few hundred thousand distinct CDR3 sequences are present, about 16% being singletons, with the ten largest covering about 22%. In regard to this clonotype: Its antigen is as yet unknown. At one of its ends the junction is not consistent with the germline gene, which may arise from a read error.

The sample was PBMCs or a T cell subset sorted from them (not recorded which). The receptor was derived from a man aged 18 to 35 who had mild COVID-19 (a few samples of this study predate the infection). Cell type and time point are not known. The chain combines TRBV6-2 or TRBV6-3 with TRBJ2-7; a possible D gene is TRBD1 (6 bases). CDR3 region: CAISFLRGSSYEQYF. The DNA of the CDR3 is TGTGCCATCAGTTTCTTAAGGGGGAGCTCCTACGAGCAGTACTTC.